Below, 12 T cell receptor beta chains from the same sample are listed, as sequenced in a study of T cells in Graves' hyperthyroidism and ophthalmopathy (dated by TCRdb to between 2018 and 2021). Receptor libraries were prepared by multiplex PCR. TCRdb shows the sequencer as Illumina HiSeq 2000. The TCR beta CDR3 regions were amplified from RNA transcripts. For the first round of RT-PCR on the TCR CDR3, the HTBI primer set was used together with the Qiagen OneStep RT-PCR kit. TCRdb passed the public sequencing reads through fastp at Q25 and MiXCR, retaining productive beta sequences. Every CDR3 protein is listed once, alongside the most common genes and DNA of its rows. The sample data list 700,000 or so distinct CDR3 sequences, and less than 20% of these were observed just once. The top ten clones comprise under 8.5% of the sample. The sequenced material came from blood. The receptors were gathered from a man between 18 and 35 years old with Graves' hyperthyroidism.

This clonotype was seen a few times. V is TRBV18 and J is TRBJ2-1; 8 nucleotides align to TRBD1. Looked up from germline, CDR1 is KGHSH and CDR2 is LQKENI. The CDR3 loop spans 15 amino acids. With V trimmed by 3 bases and J by 2 bases, 3 bases remained unmatched. The CDR3, as DNA: TGTGCCAGCTCACCGACAGGGGTCCCCTACAATGAGCAGTTCTTC. It yields the protein CASSPTGVPYNEQFF.

This clonotype turned up a few times. The genes are TRBV24-1 and TRBJ1-4; D may be TRBD1 (6 bases). V gave up 7 bases and J gave up 5 bases, with 13 bases separating them. The CDR3 contains 14 residues. From germline, CDR1 is KGHDR and CDR2 SFDVKD. As DNA, the CDR3 is TGTGCCACCAGCCTTGGAGGGGGAAATGAAAAACTGTTTTTT. This gives the protein CATSLGGGNEKLFF.

The sample holds many counts of this clonotype. The chain employs TRBV11-3 and TRBJ2-7, with D uncertain. V was pared by 5 bases and J by 5 bases, with 16 bases between. The germline V gene encodes CDR1 SGHNT and CDR2 YENEEA. The CDR3 runs to 14 residues. In DNA form, the CDR3 reads TGTGCCAGCAGCCTTGGACCATCCGGCGACGAGCAGTACTTC. Protein product: CASSLGPSGDEQYF.

This clonotype has at least ten counts. The chain links TRBV30 to TRBJ2-1; D is perhaps TRBD2 (7 bases). Trimming stripped 0 bases from V and 5 bases from J, with 11 bases between. Germline CDR1 and CDR2: GTSNPN and SVGIG (reference sequence). The CDR3 contains 14 residues. CDR3 nucleotides: TGTGCCTGGAGTGTCGGGGGGCCCCACAATGAGCAGTTCTTC. Translating it yields CAWSVGGPHNEQFF.

This clonotype has a handful of counts. The chain is built from TRBV20-1 and TRBJ2-7; 9 bases agree with TRBD2. Losses at the gene ends were 6 bases for V and 6 bases for J; bases not matched to a gene: 12. The length of the CDR3 is 14 residues. Germline V gene sequence: CDR1 DFQATT, CDR2 SNEGSKA (reference sequence). CDR3 in amino acids: CSASRREGTIEQYF. As DNA, the CDR3 is TGCAGTGCCTCTAGGCGGGAGGGGACGATCGAGCAGTACTTC.

This clonotype was counted ten times or more. The rearrangement joins TRBV28 to TRBJ1-2, with D perhaps matching TRBD1 (5 bases). The CDR3 length is 14 residues. V was clipped by 6 bases and J by 8 bases, with 19 bases between them. CDR1 MDHEN and CDR2 SYDVKM come from the germline V gene. The CDR3 reads CASRTPGRGQGYTF. The CDR3 DNA sequence: TGTGCCAGCAGAACCCCAGGGAGAGGGCAAGGCTACACCTTC.

This clonotype was counted between two and nine times. The V call is TRBV20-1, the J call TRBJ2-7, with D perhaps TRBD1 or TRBD2 (5 bases each). The CDR3 loop spans 12 amino acids. Deletions cut 6 bases from V and 5 bases from J, with 14 bases between. From germline, CDR1 is DFQATT and CDR2 SNEGSKA (reference sequence). CDR3 in DNA: TGCAGTGCGCCCGGGACCCTCGACGAGCAGTACTTC. Translation: CSAPGTLDEQYF.

This clonotype showed up just a few times. As the CDR3 is not closed by the conserved phenylalanine or tryptophan, this likely results from a read error. This chain's CDR3 is CASSVFGLAGYQETQYS. CDR3 nucleotides: TGTGCCAGCAGCGTCTTCGGACTAGCGGGCTACCAAGAGACCCAGTACTCC. The chain couples TRBV9 to TRBJ2-5, with 11 bases identical to TRBD2. The germline V gene encodes CDR1 SGDLS and CDR2 YYNGEE. The CDR3 is 17 residues long. Germline trimming cut 2 bases from V and 0 bases from J; bases unmatched to any gene: 6.

This clonotype was counted between two and nine times. The rearrangement joins TRBV7-3 to TRBJ2-1; no firm D call. Per the germline V gene, CDR1 is SGHTA and CDR2 is FQGTGA. This CDR3 contains 11 residues. Trimming took off 2 bases at V and 10 bases at J, with 6 bases between the two ends. CDR3 in amino acids: CASSLGQEQFF. CDR3 bases: TGTGCCAGCAGCTTAGGTCAGGAGCAGTTCTTC.

This clonotype was recorded a few times. The CDR3 bases are TGTGCCAGTAGTACGGGGGGGATGGCTGAAGCTTTCTTT. Protein product: CASSTGGMAEAFF. The gene calls are TRBV19 and TRBJ1-1, with D possibly being TRBD1 (5 bases). V lost 4 bases and J 6 bases, leaving 12 bases between the germline ends. This CDR3 comprises 13 residues. Germline lookup yields CDR1 LNHDA and CDR2 SQIVND (reference sequence).

This clonotype turned up a few times. The V call is TRBV18, the J call TRBJ1-5, with a weak D call TRBD1 (6 bases). The CDR3 is 18 amino acids. Germline CDR1 and CDR2: KGHSH and LQKENI. Trimming pared 3 bases from V and 4 bases from J, leaving 22 bases between. The CDR3 region has the DNA TGTGCCAGCTCACCTCGTCAACTACCAGGGGCTGGGAATCAGCCCCAGCATTTT. Translated, it gives CASSPRQLPGAGNQPQHF.

This clonotype was detected a few times. The chain joins TRBV7-9 to TRBJ1-2; no clear D. The CDR3 totals 14 residues. CDR1 and CDR2 (germline): SEHNR, FQNEAQ (reference sequence). V lost 5 bases, J lost 0 bases, and 10 bases lay in between. For the CDR3, the DNA is TGTGCCAGCAGCCTAGGGCGGTCTAACTATGGCTACACCTTC. Translation: CASSLGRSNYGYTF.